The following is a T cell receptor (beta chain) sequence with its context. MiXCR was run by TCRdb on the RT-PCR reads, yielding one entry per CDR3 protein. The table includes about 680,000 distinct CDR3 sequences, 14% detected once. The CDR3 covers 14 residues. The germline V gene has CDR1 KGHDR and CDR2 SFDVKD. V shed 8 bases and J 5 bases; nucleotides not matched to a gene: 5. The receptor comes from a female donor in good health, serving as a healthy control. The sequenced sample was memory CD4+ T cells from blood. V and J are TRBV24-1 and TRBJ2-2; TRBD1 agrees at 9 bases. CDR3: CATKGQGGTGELFF. DNA of the CDR3: TGTGCCACCAAGGGACAGGGAGGGACCGGGGAGCTGTTTTTT.